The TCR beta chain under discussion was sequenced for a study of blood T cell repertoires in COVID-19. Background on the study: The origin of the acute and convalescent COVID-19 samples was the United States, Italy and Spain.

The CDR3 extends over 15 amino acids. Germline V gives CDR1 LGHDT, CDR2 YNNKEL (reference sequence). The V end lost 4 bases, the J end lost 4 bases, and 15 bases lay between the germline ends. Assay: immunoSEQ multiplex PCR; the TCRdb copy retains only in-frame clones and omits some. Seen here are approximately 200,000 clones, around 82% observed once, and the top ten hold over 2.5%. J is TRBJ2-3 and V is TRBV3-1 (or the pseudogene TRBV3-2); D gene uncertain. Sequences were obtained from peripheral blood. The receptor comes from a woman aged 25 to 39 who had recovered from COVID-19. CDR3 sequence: CASSLLLASSDTQYF. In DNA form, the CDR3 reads TGTGCCAGCAGCCTCCTATTGGCTAGTTCAGATACGCAGTATTTT.